One sample yielded the 31 T cell receptor beta chains listed below, sequenced in a study of blood T cell repertoires in COVID-19. Sequenced by immunoSEQ multiplex PCR; TCRdb stores in-frame clones only, minus some. The table has a few hundred thousand clones, around 90% seen once. The sample comprised peripheral blood. The receptors originated from a woman between 18 and 30 years old who had recovered from COVID-19.

The V and J genes are TRBV28 and TRBJ2-1, with 8 bases that match TRBD2. The V gene's germline CDR1 is MDHEN and CDR2 SYDVKM. There are 15 residues in the CDR3. V trimming: 6 bases; J trimming: 8 bases; junction bases outside the gene matches: 12. Here the CDR3 DNA reads TGTGCCAGCAGCTTAGCGGGAATCAAAGGGGATGAGCAGTTCTTC. Encoded protein: CASSLAGIKGDEQFF. Full variable domain (rest looked up from reference TRBV28 and TRBJ2-1): DVKVTQSSRYLVKRTGEKVFLECVQDMDHENMFWYRQDPGLGLRLIYFSYDVKMKEKGDIPEGYSVSREKKERFSLILESASTNQTSMYLCASSLAGIKGDEQFFGPGTRLTVL.

This chain joins TRBV7-2 and TRBJ2-2; D remains unclear. Germline V lookup: CDR1 SGHTA, CDR2 FQGNSA. This CDR3 comprises 17 residues. Between the trimmed V and J ends, which lost 2 bases and 0 bases, there was a span of 13 bases. This CDR3 reads CASSLRSHRPNTGELFF. As DNA, the CDR3 is TGTGCCAGCAGCTTAAGGTCCCACAGACCGAACACCGGGGAGCTGTTTTTT.

J is TRBJ1-5 and V is TRBV5-1; a weak D match, TRBD1 (5 bases). The CDR3 consists of 16 residues. The ends were cut back, 2 bases at V and 3 bases at J, with 15 bases in the middle. Germline CDR1 SGHRS, CDR2 YFSETQ. As DNA, the CDR3 is TGCGCCAGCAGCTTCGCGGGGCCCCACTCCAATCAGCCCCAGCATTTT. This translates into CASSFAGPHSNQPQHF.

The V and J genes are TRBV7-9 and TRBJ2-2, with a weak D call TRBD2 (5 bases). Trimming shortened V by 5 bases and J by 3 bases, and 10 bases separated the two germline ends. The CDR3 runs to 14 residues. The germline V gene has CDR1 SEHNR and CDR2 FQNEAQ (reference sequence). The CDR3 nucleotides read TGTGCCAGCAGCGACGGACTTTACACCGGGGAGCTGTTTTTT. It is translated as CASSDGLYTGELFF.

The chain links TRBV6-5 to TRBJ1-6; a weak D match, TRBD1 (6 bases). The V end was cut by 6 bases, the J end by 6 bases, with 15 bases between. CDR1 and CDR2 from the germline V gene are MNHEY and SVGAGI. This CDR3 region has 15 residues. CDR3: CASRPGVEGNSPLHF. As DNA, the CDR3 is TGTGCCAGCAGACCAGGGGTAGAGGGTAATTCACCCCTCCACTTT.

The chain employs TRBV3-1 (or the pseudogene TRBV3-2) and TRBJ1-1; 8 bases are a match to TRBD1. The CDR3 contains 15 residues. The junction had 4 bases not matched to a gene; V was cut back by 2 bases and J by 2 bases. Germline CDR1 LGHDT, CDR2 YNNKEL (reference sequence). DNA of the CDR3: TGTGCCAGCAGCCAAACGACAGGGGAAAACACTGAAGCTTTCTTT. This sequence encodes CASSQTTGENTEAFF.

The chain employs TRBV9 and TRBJ2-1, with TRBD2 identical over 8 bases. Trimming removed 1 base from V and 6 bases from J; junction bases left unmatched: 3. Germline V CDR1 and CDR2: SGDLS, YYNGEE. The CDR3 extends over 14 amino acids. The CDR3 sequence is CASSVTSGINEQFF. The CDR3 DNA follows: TGTGCCAGCAGCGTAACTAGCGGAATCAATGAGCAGTTCTTC.

The J gene is TRBJ1-1, the V gene TRBV7-2; 10 bases match TRBD1. This CDR3 has 17 residues. With 4 bases clipped from V and 1 base from J, the junction kept 9 bases outside the gene matches. Germline loops: CDR1 SGHTA, CDR2 FQGNSA. The CDR3 protein is CASSSGQGIWGNTEAFF. CDR3 bases: TGTGCCAGCAGCTCGGGACAGGGGATCTGGGGGAACACTGAAGCTTTCTTT.

The genes are TRBV7-9 and TRBJ1-1; D is undetermined. V was shortened by 3 bases and J by 7 bases, with 9 bases between the two germline ends. Germline V lookup: CDR1 SEHNR, CDR2 FQNEAQ (reference sequence). The CDR3 length is 12 residues. CDR3 residues: CASSFGGSEAFF. CDR3 bases: TGTGCCAGCAGCTTCGGTGGGAGTGAAGCTTTCTTT.

The chain couples TRBV10-3 to TRBJ2-5; 7 bases agree with TRBD2. This CDR3 has 19 residues. Germline assignment: CDR1 ENHRY and CDR2 SYGVKD. The ends lost 0 bases at V and 4 bases at J; junction bases unmatched: 17. As DNA, the CDR3 is TGTGCCATCAGTGAGTCCGACAAGTACCGAGCGGGGCCCCCAGAGACCCAGTACTTC. Its protein is CAISESDKYRAGPPETQYF.

The J gene is TRBJ2-3, the V gene TRBV29-1, with D possibly TRBD1 on 5 matching bases. Germline V CDR1 and CDR2: SQVTM, ANQGSEA. V was pared by 4 bases and J by 10 bases, with 9 bases between. CDR3 length equals 10 residues. CDR3 in DNA: TGCAGCGTTGTAGGACAAGCGCAGTATTTT. Translated, it gives CSVVGQAQYF.

V usage is TRBV25-1 and J usage is TRBJ2-1; no clear D gene. Germline V CDR1 and CDR2: MGHDK, SYGVNS. This CDR3 spans 15 amino acids. Trimming stripped 3 bases from V and 3 bases from J, with 12 bases between. CDR3 nucleotide sequence: TGTGCCAGCAGTGATGAGACTTCTGTCTACAATGAGCAGTTCTTC. Its protein is CASSDETSVYNEQFF.

V gene TRBV9 combines with J gene TRBJ2-1, with 11 bases that match TRBD2. V trimming: 4 bases; J trimming: 8 bases; junction bases outside the gene matches: 14. This CDR3 spans 17 amino acids. Germline loops: CDR1 SGDLS, CDR2 YYNGEE. For the CDR3, the DNA is TGTGCCAGCAGCCTCCAAGAGTGGGGACTAGCGGCTCATGAGCAGTTCTTC. Its protein product is CASSLQEWGLAAHEQFF.

The table lists this clone with a count of one. The chain couples TRBV12-3 or TRBV12-4 to TRBJ2-1; D unclear. V dropped 7 bases and J dropped 12 bases, with 16 bases sitting between them. This CDR3 has 12 residues. The CDR3 DNA reads TGTGCCAGCATCGACGGAGTGGGTGGGCAGTTCTTC. Protein sequence: CASIDGVGGQFF.

The rearrangement links TRBV11-2 to TRBJ2-1, with 9 positions matching TRBD2. Trimming at V came to 5 bases and at J to 6 bases, leaving 8 bases not matched to a gene. Germline CDR1 SGHAT, CDR2 FQNNGV. CDR3 size: 15 residues. The DNA of the CDR3 is TGTGCCAGCAGCCCCCTAGCGGGATCGTCCAATGAGCAGTTCTTC. It yields the protein CASSPLAGSSNEQFF.

V is TRBV6-6 and J is TRBJ1-2, with TRBD1 matching 7 bases. The CDR3 covers 13 residues. CDR1 MNHNY and CDR2 SVGAGI come from the germline V gene (reference sequence). V shed 7 bases and J 3 bases; nucleotides not matched to a gene: 5. The CDR3 protein is CASIETGYYGYTF. Written as DNA, the CDR3 is TGTGCCAGCATCGAGACAGGGTACTATGGCTACACCTTC.

The V call is TRBV25-1, the J call TRBJ2-1, with D uncertain. Germline lookup yields CDR1 MGHDK and CDR2 SYGVNS. Trimming stripped 2 bases from V and 2 bases from J, with 10 bases between. The CDR3 spans 15 residues. The CDR3 here is CASSEVGRPYNEQFF. The CDR3 DNA reads as TGTGCCAGCAGTGAAGTCGGCAGGCCCTACAATGAGCAGTTCTTC.

This CDR3 is CASSLAGQGDDEQYF. In DNA form, the CDR3 reads TGTGCCAGCAGTTTGGCGGGACAGGGGGACGACGAGCAGTACTTC. This sequence joins TRBV28 and TRBJ2-7; TRBD1 aligns across 11 bases. The V and J ends lost 3 bases and 5 bases, in that order; junction bases with no gene match: 6. This CDR3 spans 15 amino acids. The germline gives CDR1 MDHEN, CDR2 SYDVKM.

The chain employs TRBV30 and TRBJ1-1; TRBD1 agrees at 9 bases. CDR1 and CDR2 from the germline V gene are GTSNPN and SVGIG (reference sequence). This CDR3 has 13 residues. Trimming took 2 bases from V and 5 from J; bases not matched to a gene: 3. The CDR3 spells CAWSMTGGTEAFF. DNA for the CDR3: TGTGCCTGGAGTATGACAGGGGGGACTGAAGCTTTCTTT.

The V and J genes are TRBV24-1 and TRBJ1-2; a weak D match, TRBD1 (5 bases). V lost 7 bases and J 6 bases, leaving 11 bases between the germline ends. Germline values: CDR1 KGHDR, CDR2 SFDVKD. CDR3 length equals 12 residues. The CDR3 DNA is TGTGCCACCAGACAGGATGGTCATGGCTACACCTTC. It codes for CATRQDGHGYTF.

The rearrangement joins TRBV18 to TRBJ2-4, with unresolved D. CDR1 and CDR2 (germline): KGHSH, LQKENI. V was cut by 2 bases and J by 5 bases, with 7 bases left in between. The CDR3 runs 13 residues. The CDR3, as DNA: TGTGCCAGCTCACCATCCCAGGAAAACATTCAGTACTTC. This gives the protein CASSPSQENIQYF.

The chain links TRBV11-2 to TRBJ1-1, with unresolved D. Trimming took off 6 bases at V and 1 base at J, with 9 bases between the two ends. This CDR3 spans 13 amino acids. CDR1 and CDR2 (germline): SGHAT, FQNNGV. Written as DNA, the CDR3 is TGTGCCAGCAGTCTCGCGGGGAACACTGAAGCTTTCTTT. The encoded protein is CASSLAGNTEAFF.

This clone occurred a few times. The chain uses TRBV7-9 and TRBJ2-7; TRBD2 might be the D (6 bases). This CDR3 contains 17 residues. CDR1 SEHNR and CDR2 FQNEAQ come from the germline V gene (reference sequence). Trimming shortened V by 3 bases and J by 3 bases, and 21 bases separated the two germline ends. CDR3 coding DNA: TGTGCCAGCAGCTTCGGCGGGGCCACCCCTGGGGACTACGAGCAGTACTTC. Amino acids: CASSFGGATPGDYEQYF.

The DNA of the CDR3 is TGTGCCAGCAGTTTTTCAGTTATCACTGAAGCTTTCTTT. Its translation: CASSFSVITEAFF. The V and J genes are TRBV27 and TRBJ1-1; no clear D gene. The germline V and J ends were trimmed by 3 bases and 4 bases, with 9 bases remaining between them. This CDR3 has 13 amino acids. Germline lookup yields CDR1 MNHEY and CDR2 SMNVEV (reference sequence).

V gene TRBV4-2 combines with J gene TRBJ1-1; D gene unclear. Trimming removed 1 base at V and 1 base at J, with 4 bases between. CDR1 and CDR2 (germline): LGHNA, YNFKEQ. The length of the CDR3 is 13 residues. The DNA of the CDR3 is TGTGCCAGCAGCCAAGGCGGGAACACTGAAGCTTTCTTT. Its translation is CASSQGGNTEAFF.

Only a few counts were recorded for this clone. The gene calls are TRBV7-9 and TRBJ1-2; 8 bases are a match to TRBD1. V shed 5 bases, J shed 0 bases, and the junction held 5 bases outside the gene matches. Germline V gene sequence: CDR1 SEHNR, CDR2 FQNEAQ (reference sequence). The CDR3 has 15 residues. For the CDR3, the DNA is TGTGCCAGCAGCCGTGCGGGACAGGCTAACTATGGCTACACCTTC. Translation gives CASSRAGQANYGYTF. The whole variable domain, remainder taken from reference TRBV7-9 and TRBJ1-2, is DTGVSQNPRHKITKRGQNVTFRCDPISEHNRLYWYRQTLGQGPEFLTYFQNEAQLEKSRLLSDRFSAERPKGSFSTLEIQRTEQGDSAMYLCASSRAGQANYGYTFGSGTRLTVV.

This chain connects TRBV6-2 or TRBV6-3 to TRBJ2-3; 11 nucleotides agree with TRBD2. V lost 2 bases, J lost 4 bases, and 2 bases stayed unmatched. This CDR3 comprises 15 residues. CDR1 and CDR2 (germline): MNHEY, SVGEGT. CDR3 bases: TGTGCCAGCAGTTACACTAGCGGGAGTTCAGATACGCAGTATTTT. This codes for CASSYTSGSSDTQYF.

This chain links TRBV29-1 with TRBJ2-7; TRBD2 matches at 8 bases. V was pared by 7 bases and J by 5 bases, with 10 bases of the junction left unmatched. The germline gives CDR1 SQVTM, CDR2 ANQGSEA. The CDR3 length is 13 residues. For the CDR3, the DNA is TGCAGCGCCATGACTAGCGAGAGTGACGAGCAGTACTTC. Translating gives CSAMTSESDEQYF.

The J gene is TRBJ1-5, the V gene TRBV19, with D uncertain. The CDR3 is 17 residues long. V was clipped by 1 base and J by 7 bases, with 20 bases between them. Germline lookup yields CDR1 LNHDA and CDR2 SQIVND (reference sequence). CDR3: CASSIAGYAVTGQPQHF. In DNA form, the CDR3 reads TGTGCCAGTAGTATAGCGGGGTACGCAGTAACGGGGCAGCCCCAGCATTTT.

The chain carries TRBV10-3 and TRBJ2-7; D unclear. Germline V lookup: CDR1 ENHRY, CDR2 SYGVKD. The CDR3 sequence is 13 residues long. V was shortened by 8 bases and J by 2 bases, with 13 bases between the two germline ends. The DNA of the CDR3 is TGTGCCATCCTCTCAATCCTAGCCTACGAGCAGTACTTC. Its translation is CAILSILAYEQYF.

A single count supports this clone. The chain uses TRBV7-9 and TRBJ1-5; D unresolved. Germline CDR1 SEHNR, CDR2 FQNEAQ (reference sequence). Trimming removed 3 bases from V and 2 bases from J, with 11 bases in between. The CDR3 covers 15 residues. For the CDR3, the DNA is TGTGCCAGCAGCTTGGCGGAACATGGCAATCAGCCCCAGCATTTT. Amino acid sequence: CASSLAEHGNQPQHF.